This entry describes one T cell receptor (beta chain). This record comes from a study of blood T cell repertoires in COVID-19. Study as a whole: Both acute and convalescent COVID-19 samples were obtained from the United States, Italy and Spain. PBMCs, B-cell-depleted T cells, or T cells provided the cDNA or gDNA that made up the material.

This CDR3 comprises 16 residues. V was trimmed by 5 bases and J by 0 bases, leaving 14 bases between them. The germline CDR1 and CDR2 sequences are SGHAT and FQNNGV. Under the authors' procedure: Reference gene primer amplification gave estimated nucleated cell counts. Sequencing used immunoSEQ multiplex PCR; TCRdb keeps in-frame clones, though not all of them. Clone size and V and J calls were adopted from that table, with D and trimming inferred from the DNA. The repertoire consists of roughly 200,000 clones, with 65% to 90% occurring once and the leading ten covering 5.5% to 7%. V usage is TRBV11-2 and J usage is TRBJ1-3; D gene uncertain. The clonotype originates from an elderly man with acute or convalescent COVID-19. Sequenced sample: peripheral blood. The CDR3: CASSRVRDLSGNTIYF. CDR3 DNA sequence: TGTGCCAGCAGCCGTGTCCGGGATCTCTCTGGAAACACCATATATTTT.